A single sample gave rise to the 9 T cell receptor beta chains below, sequenced in a study of blood T cell repertoires in COVID-19 (dated by TCRdb to about 2020). The library was made by the immunoSEQ multiplex PCR assay. TCRdb took over this immuneACCESS table, retaining in-frame rearrangements with V and J assigned. Such tables are incomplete; in checked studies, under half of the missing clones stem from an unresolved V gene, and the remainder is unexplained. This sample gives about 170,000 clones in total; under 85% of them show up just once. More than 10% of the sample goes to the ten largest clones. Sequenced: PBMCs or T cells enriched from blood (not recorded which). These receptors all stem from a man aged 50 to 59 who had recovered from COVID-19.

This sequence joins TRBV7-9 and TRBJ1-6; D is undetermined. Germline V gene data show CDR1 as SEHNR and CDR2 as FQNEAQ (reference sequence). This CDR3 has 13 amino acids. Trimming removed 5 bases from V and 7 bases from J, with 9 bases in between. The CDR3 reads CASSKQPNSPLHF. The DNA for the CDR3 is TGTGCCAGCAGCAAACAGCCAAATTCACCCCTCCACTTT.

The chain is built from TRBV19 and TRBJ1-2; D is perhaps TRBD1 (6 bases). Germline CDR1 is LNHDA and CDR2 is SQIVND (reference sequence). The CDR3 has 16 amino acids. Trimming took off 5 bases at V and 7 bases at J, with 23 bases between the two ends. CDR3 protein: CASSPGQTRRATGYTF. The CDR3 nucleotides read TGTGCCAGTAGTCCCGGACAGACACGAAGGGCTACTGGCTACACCTTC.

This sequence joins TRBV29-1 and TRBJ1-1; the D gene is possibly TRBD1 (6 bases). The V gene's germline CDR1 is SQVTM and CDR2 ANQGSEA. The ends were cut back, 4 bases at V and 6 bases at J, with 18 bases in the middle. This CDR3 is 14 amino acids long. The DNA of the CDR3 is TGCAGCGTTGCGTCCCGCCAGGGGTTAGCTGAAGCTTTCTTT. Its translation: CSVASRQGLAEAFF.

The CDR3 nucleotides are TGTGCCAGCAGTTTCCCATTTGGCTACACCTTC. Encoded protein: CASSFPFGYTF. V gene TRBV28 combines with J gene TRBJ1-2; unclear D gene. The ends were cut back, 3 bases at V and 7 bases at J, with 6 bases in the middle. Germline V CDR1 and CDR2: MDHEN, SYDVKM. The CDR3 runs to 11 residues.

The gene calls are TRBV4-1 and TRBJ2-3, with TRBD2 matching over 7 bases. After removal of 4 bases from V and 1 base from J, the junction contained 5 bases not matched to a gene. This CDR3 is built from 15 residues. The V gene's germline CDR1 is MGHRA and CDR2 YSYEKL. CDR3 sequence: CASSPWGGGTDTQYF. The CDR3 DNA sequence: TGCGCCAGCAGCCCGTGGGGAGGGGGCACAGATACGCAGTATTTT.

The V and J genes are TRBV7-3 and TRBJ2-3; a weak D match, TRBD1 (5 bases). V lost 2 bases to trimming and J lost 2 bases, with 11 bases between them. The CDR3 runs 15 residues. Germline CDR1 and CDR2: SGHTA and FQGTGA. CDR3 amino acids: CASSLRQGFTDTQYF. CDR3 nucleotide sequence: TGTGCCAGCAGCTTACGGCAGGGTTTCACAGATACGCAGTATTTT.

This clone came up a few times. Here the CDR3 reads CASSFPAGYEQYF. CDR3 nucleotide sequence: TGTGCCAGCAGCTTTCCGGCGGGCTACGAGCAGTACTTC. The chain has TRBV11-2 and TRBJ2-7; D may be TRBD2 (5 bases). Germline assignment: CDR1 SGHAT and CDR2 FQNNGV. The CDR3 sequence is 13 residues long. Trimming stripped 3 bases from V and 3 bases from J, with 9 bases between.

Only one count was recorded for this clone. V usage is TRBV27 and J usage is TRBJ2-2; 8 nucleotides line up with TRBD1. This CDR3 comprises 15 residues. Unmatched junction bases numbered 6, after V lost 5 bases and J lost 4 bases. The V gene's germline CDR1 is MNHEY and CDR2 SMNVEV (reference sequence). CDR3 in amino acids: CASSADRVGTGELFF. The CDR3, as DNA: TGTGCCAGCAGTGCGGACAGGGTGGGCACCGGGGAGCTGTTTTTT.

The V call is TRBV15, the J call TRBJ1-1; possibly TRBD1 for D (5 bases). The CDR3 totals 12 residues. Looked up from germline, CDR1 is LNHNV and CDR2 is YYDKDF (reference sequence). The V end was cut by 4 bases, the J end by 6 bases, with 9 bases between. CDR3 in DNA: TGTGCCACCAGCAATAGGGGTTCTGAAGCTTTCTTT. Protein sequence: CATSNRGSEAFF. Combining the CDR3 with reference TRBV15 and TRBJ1-1 gives the whole variable domain DAMVIQNPRYQVTQFGKPVTLSCSQTLNHNVMYWYQQKSSQAPKLLFHYYDKDFNNEADTPDNFQSRRPNTSFCFLDIRSPGLGDTAMYLCATSNRGSEAFFGQGTRLTVV.